Sequencing of this T cell receptor (beta chain) was carried out in a study of shared clonotypes between healthy human individuals. V was cut by 1 base and J by 0 bases, with 11 bases left in between. The CDR3 spans 16 residues. The germline gives CDR1 LGHNA, CDR2 YSLEER. Naive CD8 cells comprised CD45RO-negative, CCR7-positively selected cells, excluding terminally differentiated effector memory CD45RA+ cells. The assay was run at deep level. Splitting of each subset's genomic DNA was done evenly across several immunoSEQ plates. Profiling relied on immunoSEQ multiplex PCR, and the TCRdb table lists in-frame clones only, not all of them. This table holds millions of clones, around 93% found once.

Input material: naive CD8+ T cells from PBMCs. The sequence was collected from a young man in good health. Some clones in this sample may be carry-over from other donors' samples. This sequence joins TRBV4-3 and TRBJ2-3; no firm D call. The CDR3 loop is CASSQGVLTSTDTQYF. The CDR3 nucleotides are TGCGCCAGCAGCCAAGGGGTCTTAACTAGCACAGATACGCAGTATTTT.